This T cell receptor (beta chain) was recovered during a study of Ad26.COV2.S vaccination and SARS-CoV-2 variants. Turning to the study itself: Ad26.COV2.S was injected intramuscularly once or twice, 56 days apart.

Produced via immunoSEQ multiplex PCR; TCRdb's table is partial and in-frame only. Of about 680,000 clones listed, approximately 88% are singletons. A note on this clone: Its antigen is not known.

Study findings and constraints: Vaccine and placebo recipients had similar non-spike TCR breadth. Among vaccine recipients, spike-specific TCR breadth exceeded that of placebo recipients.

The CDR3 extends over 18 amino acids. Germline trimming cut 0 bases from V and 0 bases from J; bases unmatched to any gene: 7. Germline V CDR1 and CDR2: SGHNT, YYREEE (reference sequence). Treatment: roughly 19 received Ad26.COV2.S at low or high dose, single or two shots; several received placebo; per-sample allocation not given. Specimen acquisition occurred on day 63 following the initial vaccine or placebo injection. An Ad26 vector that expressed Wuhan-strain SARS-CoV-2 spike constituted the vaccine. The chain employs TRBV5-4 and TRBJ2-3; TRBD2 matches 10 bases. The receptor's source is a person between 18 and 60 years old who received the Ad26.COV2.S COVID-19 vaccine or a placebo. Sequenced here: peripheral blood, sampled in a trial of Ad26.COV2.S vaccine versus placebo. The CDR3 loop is CASSLAASGGLSTDTQYF. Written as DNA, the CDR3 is TGTGCCAGCAGCTTGGCGGCTAGCGGGGGCCTTAGCACAGATACGCAGTATTTT. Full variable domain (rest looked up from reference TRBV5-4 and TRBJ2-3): ETGVTQSPTHLIKTRGQQVTLRCSSQSGHNTVSWYQQALGQGPQFIFQYYREEENGRGNFPPRFSGLQFPNYSSELNVNALELDDSALYLCASSLAASGGLSTDTQYFGPGTRLTVL.